This T cell receptor (beta chain) was identified in a study of cytomegalovirus exposure and HLA in healthy donors. Study observations and caveats: Highly shared variants forming one cluster were likely a sequencing artifact. The authors excluded some V segments, including TRBV6-2 and TRBV6-3, as indistinguishable. Published work reported that the classifier diagnosed cytomegalovirus status with high specificity and sensitivity.

Both 60 Vbeta primers and 13 Jbeta primers went into the PCR. Clones were sequenced by immunoSEQ multiplex PCR, and TCRdb holds only the in-frame ones, with some missing. The sample holds approximately 130,000 clones, around 77% seen once. Comment on this clone: No antigen is known for it.

The germline gives CDR1 MNHEY, CDR2 SMNVEV (reference sequence). This CDR3 comprises 15 residues. V was clipped by 5 bases and J by 0 bases; unmatched bases: 5. The chain employs TRBV27 and TRBJ2-7; TRBD2 aligns across 9 bases. The TCR was taken from a man over 45 in good health and CMV-seronegative. The specimen sequenced was PBMCs. The chain's CDR3 is CASSPRGGDSYEQYF. CDR3 DNA: TGTGCCAGCAGTCCGCGGGGGGGGGACTCCTACGAGCAGTACTTC.